This T cell receptor beta chain is from a study of blood T cells in healthy people across ages. A sample-barcoded 5' primer and a J-beta primer mix were used in a second PCR of about 7 to 11 cycles. From the 5' RACE reads, TCRdb called clonotypes with MiXCR, one entry per CDR3 protein. Of 800,000 or so distinct CDR3 sequences in the sample, more than 20% were seen once. Study-level findings and limits: Aged donors had fewer naive CD4+ cells and lower diversity than long-lived donors.

PBMCs were isolated at a quantity of at least 6.5 million per sample. The CDR3 runs 15 residues. The V and J ends lost 5 bases and 0 bases respectively, with 10 bases between them. Germline lookup yields CDR1 LGHNA and CDR2 YSLEER. Of note for this clonotype: Its antigen is unidentified.

Another study also made use of these data, one on T cells of mothers and their children.

The sample consisted of blood. This receptor was obtained from a boy aged 10-17 years in good health. This sequence joins TRBV4-3 and TRBJ1-4; D unresolved. The CDR3 region has the DNA TGCGCCAGCAGCGGACTGGCCTCAACTAATGAAAAACTGTTTTTT. This translates into CASSGLASTNEKLFF.